This T cell receptor (beta chain) was retrieved from a study of blood T cell repertoires in COVID-19. The CDR3 has 14 amino acids. The germline V gene encodes CDR1 SNHLY and CDR2 FYNNEI. Trimming cost V 6 bases and J 8 bases; bases outside gene matches: 5. Data came from immunoSEQ multiplex PCR; TCRdb stores just in-frame clones and leaves some out. The data contain fewer than 300,000 clones, approximately 85% of them seen just once; the ten biggest clones take up 3.5% to 5.5%. The sequenced material came from PBMCs or T cells enriched from blood (not recorded which). The sequence was collected from a young woman who had recovered from COVID-19. The rearrangement links TRBV2 to TRBJ1-6; 9 bases fit TRBD1. The CDR3, as DNA: TGTGCCAGCAGAAGGACAGGGGTTGATTCACCCCTCCACTTT. As protein: CASRRTGVDSPLHF.